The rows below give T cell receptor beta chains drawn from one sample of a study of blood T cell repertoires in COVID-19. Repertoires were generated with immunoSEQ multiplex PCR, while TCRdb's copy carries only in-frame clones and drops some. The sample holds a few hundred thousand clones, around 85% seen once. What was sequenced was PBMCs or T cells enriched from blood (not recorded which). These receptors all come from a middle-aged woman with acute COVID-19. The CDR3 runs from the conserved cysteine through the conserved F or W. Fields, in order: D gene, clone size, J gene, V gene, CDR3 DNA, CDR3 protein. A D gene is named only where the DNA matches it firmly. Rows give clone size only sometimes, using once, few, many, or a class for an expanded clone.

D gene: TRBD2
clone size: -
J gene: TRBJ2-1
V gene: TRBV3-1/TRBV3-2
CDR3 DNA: TGTGCCAGCAGCCAAGAGGAGCGGGAGGGCAATGAGCAGTTCTTC
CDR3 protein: CASSQEEREGNEQFF

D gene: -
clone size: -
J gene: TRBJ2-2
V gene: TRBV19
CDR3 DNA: TGTGCCAGTAGTACCCGGGACACCGGCGGGGAGCTGTTTTTT
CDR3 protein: CASSTRDTGGELFF

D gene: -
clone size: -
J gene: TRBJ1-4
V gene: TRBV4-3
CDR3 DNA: TGCGCCAGCAGCCAAGGAGGTGGAAATGAAAAACTGTTTTTT
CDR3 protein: CASSQGGGNEKLFF

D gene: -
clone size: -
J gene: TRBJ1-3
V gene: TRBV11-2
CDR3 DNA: TGTGCCAGCAGCTCCAGGGTGCTCGGAGCTGGAAACACCATATATTTT
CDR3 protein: CASSSRVLGAGNTIYF

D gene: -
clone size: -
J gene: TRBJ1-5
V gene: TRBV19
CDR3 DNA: TGTGCCAGTACCATGGGGAGGGGAGGAAACAATCAGCCCCAGCATTTT
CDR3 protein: CASTMGRGGNNQPQHF

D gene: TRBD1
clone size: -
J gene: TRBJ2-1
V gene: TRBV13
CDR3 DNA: TGTGCCAGCAGCCACGGGACAGGGTCCTTGGATGAGCAGTTCTTC
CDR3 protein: CASSHGTGSLDEQFF

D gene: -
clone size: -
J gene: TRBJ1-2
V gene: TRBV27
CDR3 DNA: TGTGCCAGCAGTTTATCGGGGCACAGCCCTAACTATGGCTACACCTTC
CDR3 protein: CASSLSGHSPNYGYTF

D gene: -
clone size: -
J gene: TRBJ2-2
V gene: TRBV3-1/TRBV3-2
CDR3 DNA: TGTGCCAGCAGCCGGGAGTACCGGGAGCTGTTTTTT
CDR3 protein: CASSREYRELFF

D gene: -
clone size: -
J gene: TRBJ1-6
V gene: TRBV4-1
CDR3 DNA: TGCGCCAGCAGCCACATTAAAACGGGGGACTATAATTCACCCCTCCACTTT
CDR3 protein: CASSHIKTGDYNSPLHF

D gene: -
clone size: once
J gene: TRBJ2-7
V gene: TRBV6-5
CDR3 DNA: TGTGCCAGCAGGGCGGGGTCCTACGAGCAGTACTTC
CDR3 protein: CASRAGSYEQYF

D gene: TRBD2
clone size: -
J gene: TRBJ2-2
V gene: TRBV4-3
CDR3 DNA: TGCGCCAGCAGCCCTGGACTAGCGGGAGGGCCCACCGGGGAGCTGTTTTTT
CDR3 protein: CASSPGLAGGPTGELFF

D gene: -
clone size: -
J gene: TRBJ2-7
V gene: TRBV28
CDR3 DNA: TGTGCCAGCAGCCAAACCCGTGCGGCGGGGGCCCCCGACTTC
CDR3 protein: CASSQTRAAGAPDF

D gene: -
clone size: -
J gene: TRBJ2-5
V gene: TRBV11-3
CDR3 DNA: TGTGCCAGCAGCTTATCCAGGGCTCAAGAGACCCAGTACTTC
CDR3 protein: CASSLSRAQETQYF

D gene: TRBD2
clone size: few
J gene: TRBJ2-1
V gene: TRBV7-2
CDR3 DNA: TGTGCCAGCAGCTTACATCTTCTAGCGGCCTCCTACAATGAGCAGTTCTTC
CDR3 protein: CASSLHLLAASYNEQFF

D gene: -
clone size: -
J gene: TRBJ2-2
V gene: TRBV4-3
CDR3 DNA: TGCGCCAGCAGCCAAGATACCAGTTCGAACACCGGGGAGCTGTTTTTT
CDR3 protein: CASSQDTSSNTGELFF

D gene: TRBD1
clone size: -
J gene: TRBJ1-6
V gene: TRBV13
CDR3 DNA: TGTGCCAGCAGCTTAAAGACAGGGGTCTATAATTCACCCCTCCACTTT
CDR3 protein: CASSLKTGVYNSPLHF